These 6 T cell receptor beta chains came from one sample sequenced in a study of human T cells and chemical hapten exposure (dated by TCRdb to the early 2020s). The library was prepared using RACE. TCRdb shows the sequencer as NextSeq 500. TCRdb applied fastp at Q25 and MiXCR to the public reads, then kept only in-frame beta chains. Merged by CDR3 protein, the rows form single entries marked with the most common genes and DNA. This sample has some 81,000 distinct CDR3 sequences in its table, and 11% of those were observed once. In total, the top ten clones hold roughly 1.6% of the sample. This specimen's time point label, per the study, means: patch test 2, 6 weeks after DPC sensitization. The treatment or condition label of this sample denotes: therapeutic diphenylcyclopropenone sensitization with weekly scalp DPC. The material was whole blood, obtained in connection with sensitization to the hapten diphenylcyclopropenone (DPC). The receptors were sampled from a young man with alopecia areata. Some clones in this sample may be carry-over from other donors' samples.

The rearrangement uses TRBV12-3 or TRBV12-4 and TRBJ1-2; unclear D gene. CDR3 length: 13 residues. Deletions cut 7 bases from V and 3 bases from J, with 12 bases between. The CDR3 spells CASTEDLYYGYTF. CDR3 coding DNA: TGTGCCAGCACCGAGGATTTATACTATGGCTACACCTTC.

This clonotype occurred a few times. The rearrangement uses TRBV12-3 or TRBV12-4 and TRBJ2-5; D is unclear. There are 13 residues in the CDR3. V was clipped by 3 bases and J by 3 bases, with 8 bases between them. CDR3 DNA sequence: TGTGCCAGCAGTTTTCCCTGGGAAGAGACCCAGTACTTC. This sequence encodes CASSFPWEETQYF.

The sample holds a few counts of this clonotype. CDR3 sequence reads: CASSFRGFYTGELFF. The CDR3 DNA is TGCGCCAGCAGCTTCCGGGGCTTCTACACCGGGGAGCTGTTTTTT. This chain joins TRBV5-1 and TRBJ2-2; tentatively, D is TRBD1 or TRBD2 (5 bases each). V was shortened by 2 bases and J by 3 bases, with 11 bases between the two germline ends. Germline lookup yields CDR1 SGHRS and CDR2 YFSETQ. The CDR3 runs to 15 residues.

This clonotype was seen a handful of times. V usage is TRBV29-1 and J usage is TRBJ1-4, with a possible D match to TRBD1 (5 bases). Per germline, CDR1 SQVTM and CDR2 ANQGSEA. V was pared by 4 bases and J by 8 bases, with 8 bases between. This CDR3 is 11 amino acids long. The CDR3 loop reads CSVAGEEKLFF. DNA for the CDR3: TGCAGCGTTGCGGGGGAAGAAAAACTGTTTTTT.

This clonotype was observed at least ten times. The gene calls are TRBV7-3 and TRBJ2-7; 7 positions agree with TRBD1. Germline CDR1 SGHTA, CDR2 FQGTGA. The CDR3 loop spans 14 amino acids. V gave up 3 bases and J gave up 2 bases; unmatched junction bases: 4. The CDR3 sequence: CASSFGQAPYEQYF. CDR3 nucleotides: TGTGCCAGCAGCTTCGGACAGGCCCCCTACGAGCAGTACTTC. The full variable domain, rest sourced from reference TRBV7-3 and TRBJ2-7, is GAGVSQTPSNKVTEKGKYVELRCDPISGHTALYWYRQSLGQGPEFLIYFQGTGAADDSGLPNDRFFAVRPEGSVSTLKIQRTERGDSAVYLCASSFGQAPYEQYFGPGTRLTVT.

As DNA, the CDR3 is TGTGCCAGCAATGGACAGATCCAAGAGACCCAGTACTTC. It specifies CASNGQIQETQYF. The chain joins TRBV6-2 or TRBV6-3 to TRBJ2-5; D is possibly TRBD1 (6 bases). Trimming took 7 bases from V and 1 from J, leaving 10 bases between them. This CDR3 has 13 amino acids. The germline CDR1 and CDR2 sequences are MNHEY and SVGEGT.